Here is one T cell receptor (beta chain) with its context. Assay: immunoSEQ multiplex PCR; the TCRdb copy retains only in-frame clones and omits some. The repertoire has about 48,000 clones, 85% to 95% of them found once; the top ten carry about 0.5%. These data belong to a study of T cell changes during pregnancy in multiple sclerosis. The CDR3 totals 14 residues. Germline lookup yields CDR1 SNHLY and CDR2 FYNNEI. V gave up 6 bases and J gave up 2 bases; unmatched junction bases: 6. This clonotype originated in a female donor with multiple sclerosis, enrolled in a pregnancy study. The genes are TRBV2 and TRBJ1-2; 7 bases agree with TRBD1. Material: CD4+ T cells from peripheral blood mononuclear cells, obtained in the third trimester of pregnancy. The CDR3: CASRAQGSNYGYTF. The CDR3 nucleotides read TGTGCCAGCAGGGCACAGGGGTCCAACTATGGCTACACCTTC.